This TCR beta chain was sequenced during a study of tumor-infiltrating lymphocytes in primary liver carcinoma. Study as a whole: Patients underwent surgical resection for primary liver carcinoma.

Germline V gene sequence: CDR1 SEHNR, CDR2 FQNEAQ (reference sequence). V gave up 5 bases and J gave up 7 bases, with 9 bases separating them. CDR3 length: 11 residues. A primer in the constant region served to generate TCR beta cDNA from approximately 500 ng of total RNA. Three nested multiplex PCR rounds, a slightly modified ARM-PCR, produced the libraries for TCR beta. PCR rounds one and two used TRBV1-TRBV30 forward primers with a C-beta reverse primer for around 11 cycles each. TCRdb analysed the multiplex PCR reads with MiXCR anew, one entry per CDR3 protein. This table has over 250,000 distinct CDR3 sequences, approximately 58% appearing once. Unsorted whole blood served as the source of blood RNA, and germline DNA was extracted as well.

The chain combines TRBV7-9 with TRBJ2-7, with no clear D. The sequence was obtained from a woman aged 30 to 39 with primary liver carcinoma and hepatitis B virus infection. The sample taken for sequencing was peripheral blood. The CDR3 sequence: CASSQGVEQYF. The CDR3, as DNA: TGTGCCAGCAGCCAAGGCGTAGAGCAGTACTTC.